This T cell receptor beta chain was identified in a study of beta chain features in type 1 diabetes. Study-wide results and limits: Moderately but significantly shorter TCRB CDR3s were found in Type 1 diabetes patients in all four CD4+ subsets.

A word on this clone: Its antigen is not identified.

Expressed TCRB transcripts got sequenced, as all isolated RNA was reverse transcribed. Clones were sequenced by immunoSEQ multiplex PCR, and TCRdb holds only the in-frame ones, with some missing. The sample consists of roughly 290,000 clones, around 16% of them appearing once. The V gene end was trimmed by 4 bases and the J gene end by 2 bases; junction bases not matched to a gene: 1. The CDR3 contains 14 residues. Per the germline V gene, CDR1 is MDHEN and CDR2 is SYDVKM. J is TRBJ1-2 and V is TRBV28, with 10 bases fitting TRBD1. The sequenced sample was naive CD4+ T cells from blood. The TCR sequence derives from a man aged 18 to 29 with type 1 diabetes. CDR3 DNA: TGTGCCAGCAGTTCGGACAGGGGGAACTATGGCTACACCTTC. This gives the protein CASSSDRGNYGYTF.